The clone carrying this T cell receptor (beta chain) was counted a few times. Its antigen is not known. The CDR3 sequence is 14 residues long. V dropped 6 bases and J dropped 1 base, with 12 bases sitting between them. This entry is derived from a study of T cells after yellow fever vaccination. TCRdb itself ran the 5' RACE reads through MiXCR, one entry per CDR3 protein. Of 250,000 or so distinct CDR3 sequences in the sample, about 7% were seen once. Study findings and constraints: The study noted that FACS-sorted repertoires could contain abundant clonotypes contaminating from the bulk population. A large majority of primary-vaccination clones showed up again after the booster (about 97% CD4, about 87% CD8). A limited proportion of clonotypes was detected within both the CD4 and CD8 compartments.

The sequence came from a man aged 25-45 years who received the YFV17D yellow fever vaccine. This material consisted of CD4+ T cells sorted from PBMCs, taken 15 days after the yellow fever booster vaccination. The chain couples TRBV12-3 or TRBV12-4 to TRBJ2-5; D unclear. CDR3 loop: CASRPNMVQETQYF. In DNA form, the CDR3 reads TGTGCCAGCAGGCCCAATATGGTCCAAGAGACCCAGTACTTC.